The 14 T cell receptor beta chains in this list originate from one sample, sequenced in a study of CXCR3-negative and CXCR3-positive naive CD8 T cells. Libraries were UMI-labeled 5' RACE TRB cDNA. TCRdb reworked the 5' RACE reads into one entry per CDR3 protein, no DNA. The sample includes around 52,000 distinct CDR3 sequences. The sequencing sample was made of memory CD8+ T cells from blood. Every receptor here comes from a human donor in good health. Some clones in this sample may be carry-over from other donors' samples.

The chain has TRBV28 and TRBJ1-4. The CDR3 sequence is 16 residues long. CDR1 is MDHEN and CDR2 is SYDVKM in the germline V gene. CDR3: CASSPSYGVGSEKLFF.

The V and J genes are TRBV5-1 and TRBJ2-5. Per the germline V gene, CDR1 is SGHRS and CDR2 is YFSETQ. There are 14 residues in the CDR3. The chain's CDR3 is CASSLVENQETQYF.

V gene TRBV7-2 combines with J gene TRBJ1-6. Germline CDR1 SGHTA, CDR2 FQGNSA. The length of the CDR3 is 15 residues. CDR3 region: CASSFASPYNSPLHF. Combining the CDR3 with reference TRBV7-2 and TRBJ1-6 gives the whole variable domain GAGVSQSPSNKVTEKGKDVELRCDPISGHTALYWYRQSLGQGLEFLIYFQGNSAPDKSGLPSDRFSAERTGGSVSTLTIQRTQQEDSAVYLCASSFASPYNSPLHFGNGTRLTVT.

This chain uses TRBV7-9 with TRBJ2-7. Germline loops: CDR1 SEHNR, CDR2 FQNEAQ (reference sequence). The CDR3 extends over 12 amino acids. The CDR3 protein is CASSLTRNEQYF.

CDR3 protein: CASTPKGEAGELFF. The rearrangement joins TRBV6-2 or TRBV6-3 to TRBJ2-2; the TRBD1 assignment by TCRdb is unverifiable without DNA. Germline V lookup: CDR1 MNHEY, CDR2 SVGEGT. CDR3 length equals 14 residues.

The chain carries TRBV29-1 and TRBJ2-5. CDR3 length: 13 amino acids. Germline V gene data show CDR1 as SQVTM and CDR2 as ANQGSEA. The CDR3 region is CSVYWQNQETQYF.

V gene TRBV7-3 combines with J gene TRBJ2-3. The CDR3 has 15 amino acids. Germline V gene data show CDR1 as SGHTA and CDR2 as FQGTGA. The chain's CDR3 is CASSLGLTSTDTQYF.

J is TRBJ2-3 and V is TRBV11-2; TCRdb returns TRBD1, unconfirmable since there is no DNA. Germline V gene lookup returns CDR1 SGHAT and CDR2 FQNNGV. This CDR3 is 15 amino acids long. CDR3: CASSLRGRSADTQYF.

The gene calls are TRBV3-1 and TRBJ2-3; the D gene TCRdb calls, TRBD2, cannot be checked with no DNA. The CDR3 runs to 17 residues. Germline CDR1 reads LGHDT; CDR2 reads YNNKEL (reference sequence). CDR3: CASSHDLSGEVTDTQYF.

V and J are TRBV29-1 and TRBJ2-7; TCRdb indicates TRBD1, and absent DNA this call remains unverified. There are 17 residues in the CDR3. The V gene's germline CDR1 is SQVTM and CDR2 ANQGSEA. CDR3 amino acids: CSVEEELTGIPFYEQYF.

The V and J genes are TRBV4-1 and TRBJ1-4; TCRdb outputs TRBD1, but without DNA this stays unchecked. Germline CDR1 is MGHRA and CDR2 is YSYEKL. The CDR3 is 17 residues long. CDR3 amino acids: CASSLRDASSTNEKLFF.

This chain links TRBV28 with TRBJ2-1. There are 13 residues in the CDR3. Germline CDR1 MDHEN, CDR2 SYDVKM. Here the CDR3 reads CASSLSNIAEQFF.

The CDR3 here is CSARDPGTSGGQLETQYF. The chain is built from TRBV20-1 and TRBJ2-5; TCRdb reports TRBD2, a call that lacks DNA to check it against. The CDR3 is 18 amino acids. The germline V gene encodes CDR1 DFQATT and CDR2 SNEGSKA (reference sequence).

CDR3: CASTLAGDNEQFF. The gene calls are TRBV12-3 or TRBV12-4 and TRBJ2-1; the TRBD2 assignment by TCRdb is unverifiable without DNA. The CDR3 runs 13 residues.